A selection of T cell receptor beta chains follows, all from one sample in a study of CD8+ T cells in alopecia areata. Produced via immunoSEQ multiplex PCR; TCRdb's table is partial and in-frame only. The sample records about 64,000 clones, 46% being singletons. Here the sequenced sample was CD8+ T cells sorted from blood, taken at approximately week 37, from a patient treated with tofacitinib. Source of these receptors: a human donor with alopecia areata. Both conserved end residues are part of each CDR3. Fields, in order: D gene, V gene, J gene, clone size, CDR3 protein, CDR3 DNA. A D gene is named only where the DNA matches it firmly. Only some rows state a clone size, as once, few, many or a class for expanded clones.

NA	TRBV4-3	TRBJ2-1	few	CASSQEGPRRNEQFF	TGCGCCAGCAGCCAAGAAGGTCCACGAAGGAATGAGCAGTTCTTC
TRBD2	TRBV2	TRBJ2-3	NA	CASSEGGGTDTQYF	TGTGCCAGCAGTGAAGGCGGGGGTACAGATACGCAGTATTTT
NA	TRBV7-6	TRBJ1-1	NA	CASSLAESTEAFF	TGTGCCAGCAGCTTAGCGGAATCGACTGAAGCTTTCTTT
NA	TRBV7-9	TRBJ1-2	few	CASSLEVGYGYTF	TGTGCCAGCAGCTTAGAGGTCGGCTATGGCTACACCTTC
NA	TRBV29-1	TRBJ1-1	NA	CSVEAEEVNTEAFF	TGCAGCGTTGAGGCAGAGGAGGTGAACACTGAAGCTTTCTTT
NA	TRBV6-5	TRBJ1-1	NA	CASSYSLGGSEAFF	TGTGCCAGCAGTTACTCGTTGGGAGGGTCTGAAGCTTTCTTT
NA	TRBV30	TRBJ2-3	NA	CAWSVHGLSSTDTQYF	TGTGCCTGGAGTGTACACGGACTCTCTAGCACAGATACGCAGTATTTT
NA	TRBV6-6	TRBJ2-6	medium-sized	CASSGGTGGANVLTF	TGTGCCAGCAGTGGTGGGACTGGTGGGGCCAACGTCCTGACTTTC
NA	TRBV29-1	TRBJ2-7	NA	CSVAGVEYEQYF	TGCAGCGTTGCTGGGGTTGAGTACGAGCAGTACTTC
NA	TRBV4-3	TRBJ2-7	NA	CASSQDKREAYEQYF	TGCGCCAGCAGCCAAGACAAAAGGGAGGCCTACGAGCAGTACTTC
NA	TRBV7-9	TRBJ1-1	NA	CASSPPGQEAFF	TGTGCCAGCAGCCCCCCAGGACAGGAAGCTTTCTTT
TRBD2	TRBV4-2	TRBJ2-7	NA	CASSHKVAGGPSNEQYF	TGTGCCAGCAGCCATAAGGTTGCGGGAGGGCCTTCCAACGAGCAGTACTTC
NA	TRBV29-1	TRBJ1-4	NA	CSVVAEKLFF	TGCAGCGTTGTAGCGGAAAAACTGTTTTTT
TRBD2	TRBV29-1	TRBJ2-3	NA	CSVEWLAGGTDTQYF	TGCAGCGTTGAATGGCTAGCGGGAGGGACAGATACGCAGTATTTT
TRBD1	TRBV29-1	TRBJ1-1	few	CSVGGDRGLTEAFF	TGCAGCGTTGGAGGGGACAGGGGGTTGACTGAAGCTTTCTTT
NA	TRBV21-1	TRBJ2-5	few	CASSKGSSGISLETQYF	TGTGCCAGCAGCAAAGGGTCTAGCGGGATATCTTTAGAGACCCAGTACTTC
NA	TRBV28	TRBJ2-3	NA	CASSPNERGSGPTDTQYF	TGTGCCAGCAGTCCAAATGAACGGGGTAGCGGCCCCACAGATACGCAGTATTTT
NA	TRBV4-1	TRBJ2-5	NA	CASSQVDREGETQYF	TGCGCCAGCAGCCAAGTCGACAGGGAGGGGGAGACCCAGTACTTC
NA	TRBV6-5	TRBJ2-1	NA	CASSYRAVNEQFF	TGTGCCAGCAGTTACCGGGCCGTGAATGAGCAGTTCTTC
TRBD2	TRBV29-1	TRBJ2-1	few	CSVGGSGRDNEQFF	TGCAGCGTTGGGGGTAGCGGGAGGGACAATGAGCAGTTCTTC
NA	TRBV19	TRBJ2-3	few	CASSMNGAADTQYF	TGTGCCAGTAGTATGAACGGGGCGGCAGATACGCAGTATTTT
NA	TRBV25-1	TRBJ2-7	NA	CASSEFRDFRYEQYF	TGTGCCAGCAGTGAATTCCGGGACTTCCGCTACGAGCAGTACTTC
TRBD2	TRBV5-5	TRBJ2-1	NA	CASSSTIAGGPYEQFF	TGTGCCAGCAGCTCAACTATAGCGGGAGGGCCCTATGAGCAGTTCTTC
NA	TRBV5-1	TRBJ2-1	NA	CASSFTVPPNEQFF	TGCGCCAGCAGCTTCACGGTCCCCCCCAATGAGCAGTTCTTC
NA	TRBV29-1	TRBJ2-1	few	CSVGGTFNEQFF	TGCAGCGTTGGAGGCACGTTCAATGAGCAGTTCTTC
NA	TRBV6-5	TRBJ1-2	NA	CASSYRQNANYGYTF	TGTGCCAGCAGTTATCGACAGAACGCTAACTATGGCTACACCTTC
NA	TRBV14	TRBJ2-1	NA	CASSQDWRPAYNEQFF	TGTGCCAGCAGCCAAGACTGGCGACCCGCCTACAATGAGCAGTTCTTC
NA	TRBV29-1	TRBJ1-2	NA	CSVASNYGYTF	TGCAGCGTTGCCTCGAACTATGGCTACACCTTC
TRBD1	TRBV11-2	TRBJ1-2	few	CASSLEVTGAKGYTF	TGTGCCAGCAGCTTAGAGGTGACAGGGGCGAAAGGCTACACCTTC
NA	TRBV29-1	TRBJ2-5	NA	CSVTDSQNQETQYF	TGCAGCGTTACAGACAGTCAAAACCAAGAGACCCAGTACTTC
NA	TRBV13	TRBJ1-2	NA	CASSLGSLNSNYGYTF	TGTGCCAGCAGCTTAGGTTCACTAAATTCCAACTATGGCTACACCTTC
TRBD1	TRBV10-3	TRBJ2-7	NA	CAISESGQGSEQYF	TGTGCCATCAGTGAGTCGGGACAGGGTAGCGAGCAGTACTTC
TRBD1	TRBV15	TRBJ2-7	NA	CATRGDSYEQYF	TGTGCCACCAGGGGGGACAGCTACGAGCAGTACTTC
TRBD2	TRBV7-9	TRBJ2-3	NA	CASRSGTSGTDTQYF	TGTGCCAGCAGATCCGGGACTAGCGGTACAGATACGCAGTATTTT
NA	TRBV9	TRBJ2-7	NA	CASSPWGSSSYYEQYF	TGTGCCAGCAGCCCCTGGGGTTCTAGCTCATACTACGAGCAGTACTTC
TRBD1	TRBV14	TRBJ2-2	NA	CASSQGPGQSTGELFF	TGTGCCAGCAGCCAAGGACCGGGACAGAGTACCGGGGAGCTGTTTTTT
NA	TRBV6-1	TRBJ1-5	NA	CASGYDQPQHF	TGTGCCAGCGGATACGATCAGCCCCAGCATTTT
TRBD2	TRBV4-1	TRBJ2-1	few	CASSQDNHPGREGHNEQFF	TGCGCCAGCAGCCAAGATAACCACCCTGGGCGGGAGGGACACAATGAGCAGTTCTTC
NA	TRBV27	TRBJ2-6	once	CASASGANVLTF	TGTGCCAGCGCCTCTGGGGCCAACGTCCTGACTTTC
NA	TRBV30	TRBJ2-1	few	CAWSFSPNNEQFF	TGTGCCTGGAGTTTCTCCCCAAACAATGAGCAGTTCTTC
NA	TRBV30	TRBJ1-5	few	CAWSENVGTIANQPQHF	TGTGCCTGGAGTGAGAACGTAGGAACGATAGCAAATCAGCCCCAGCATTTT